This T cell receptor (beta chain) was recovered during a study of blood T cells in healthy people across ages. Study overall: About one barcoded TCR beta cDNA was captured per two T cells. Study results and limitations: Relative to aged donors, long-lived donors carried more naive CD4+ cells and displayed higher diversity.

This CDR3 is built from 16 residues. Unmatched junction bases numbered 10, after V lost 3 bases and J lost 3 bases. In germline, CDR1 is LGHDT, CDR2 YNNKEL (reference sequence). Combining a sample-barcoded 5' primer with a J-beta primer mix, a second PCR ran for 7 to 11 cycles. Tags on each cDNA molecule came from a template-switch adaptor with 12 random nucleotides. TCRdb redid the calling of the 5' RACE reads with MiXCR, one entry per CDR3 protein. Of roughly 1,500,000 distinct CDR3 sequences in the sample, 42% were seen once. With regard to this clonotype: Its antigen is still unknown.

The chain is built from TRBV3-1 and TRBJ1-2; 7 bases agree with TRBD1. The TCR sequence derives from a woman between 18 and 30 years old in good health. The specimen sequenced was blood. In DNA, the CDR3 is TGTGCCAGCAGCCAGATGTACCGACAGGGACACTATGGCTACACCTTC. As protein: CASSQMYRQGHYGYTF.